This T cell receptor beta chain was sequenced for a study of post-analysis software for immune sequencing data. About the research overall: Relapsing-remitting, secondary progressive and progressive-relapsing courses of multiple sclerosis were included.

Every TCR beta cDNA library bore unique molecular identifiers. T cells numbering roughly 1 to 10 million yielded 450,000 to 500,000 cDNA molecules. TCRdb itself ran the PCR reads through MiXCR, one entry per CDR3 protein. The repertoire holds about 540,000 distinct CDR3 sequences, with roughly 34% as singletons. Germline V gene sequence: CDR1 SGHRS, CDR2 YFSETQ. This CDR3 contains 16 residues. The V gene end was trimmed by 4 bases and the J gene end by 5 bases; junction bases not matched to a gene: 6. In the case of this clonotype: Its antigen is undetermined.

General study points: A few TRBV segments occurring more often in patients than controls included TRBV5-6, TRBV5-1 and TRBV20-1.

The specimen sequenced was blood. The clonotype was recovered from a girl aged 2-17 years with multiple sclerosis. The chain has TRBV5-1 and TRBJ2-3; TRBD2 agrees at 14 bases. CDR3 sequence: CASSARTSGGQDTQYF. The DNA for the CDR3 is TGCGCCAGCAGCGCTAGGACTAGCGGGGGGCAAGATACGCAGTATTTT. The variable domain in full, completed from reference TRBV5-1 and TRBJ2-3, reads KAGVTQTPRYLIKTRGQQVTLSCSPISGHRSVSWYQQTPGQGLQFLFEYFSETQRNKGNFPGRFSGRQFSNSRSEMNVSTLELGDSALYLCASSARTSGGQDTQYFGPGTRLTVL.